This T cell receptor beta chain was identified in a study of blood T cell repertoires in COVID-19. The V end was cut by 5 bases, the J end by 4 bases, with 18 bases between. Germline V gene sequence: CDR1 SGHTA, CDR2 FQGNSA. The CDR3 is made up of 16 amino acids. As handled by the study authors: Amplifying reference gene primers gave estimates of nucleated cell counts. Libraries were prepared by immunoSEQ multiplex PCR; TCRdb keeps only in-frame clonotypes and omits some of them. V and J calls and clone size come straight from that table; D and trimming were deduced from the DNA. In the table there are some 460,000 clones, 87% of which are singletons. Cohort allocation depended upon clinical history that participants reported.

This TCR derives from a woman between 18 and 29 years old with acute COVID-19. This rearrangement joins TRBV7-2 to TRBJ2-1, with TRBD2 as a possible D gene (6 bases). Sequencing was performed on PBMCs or T cells enriched from blood (not recorded which). Written as DNA, the CDR3 is TGTGCCAGCAGCCCCTTGGGGGGACCCGGGTACAATGAGCAGTTCTTC. Translating it yields CASSPLGGPGYNEQFF.